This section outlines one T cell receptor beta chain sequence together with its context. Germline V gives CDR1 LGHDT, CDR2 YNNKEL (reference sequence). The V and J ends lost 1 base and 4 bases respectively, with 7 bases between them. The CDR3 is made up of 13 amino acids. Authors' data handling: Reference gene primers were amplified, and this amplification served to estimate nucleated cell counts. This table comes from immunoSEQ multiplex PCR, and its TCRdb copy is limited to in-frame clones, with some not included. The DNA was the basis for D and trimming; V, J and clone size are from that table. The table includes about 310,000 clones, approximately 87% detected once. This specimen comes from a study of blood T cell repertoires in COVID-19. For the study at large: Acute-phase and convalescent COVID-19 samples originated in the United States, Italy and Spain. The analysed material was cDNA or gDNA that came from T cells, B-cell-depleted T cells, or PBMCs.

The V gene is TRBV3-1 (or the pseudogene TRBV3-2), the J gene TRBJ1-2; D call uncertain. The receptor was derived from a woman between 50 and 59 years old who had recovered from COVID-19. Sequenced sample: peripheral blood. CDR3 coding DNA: TGTGCCAGCAGCCAAGTGACATTCTATGGCTACACCTTC. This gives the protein CASSQVTFYGYTF.